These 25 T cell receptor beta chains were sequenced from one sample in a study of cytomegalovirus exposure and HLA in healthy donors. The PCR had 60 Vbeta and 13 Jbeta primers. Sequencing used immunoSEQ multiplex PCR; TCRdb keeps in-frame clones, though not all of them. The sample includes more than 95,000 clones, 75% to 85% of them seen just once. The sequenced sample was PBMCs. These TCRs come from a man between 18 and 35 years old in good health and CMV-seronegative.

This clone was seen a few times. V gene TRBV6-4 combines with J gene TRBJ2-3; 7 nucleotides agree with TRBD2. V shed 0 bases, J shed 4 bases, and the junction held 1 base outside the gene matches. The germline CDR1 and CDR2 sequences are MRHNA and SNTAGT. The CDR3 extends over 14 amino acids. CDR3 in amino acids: CASSDSSGADTQYF. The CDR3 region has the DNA TGTGCCAGCAGTGACTCCAGCGGGGCAGATACGCAGTATTTT.

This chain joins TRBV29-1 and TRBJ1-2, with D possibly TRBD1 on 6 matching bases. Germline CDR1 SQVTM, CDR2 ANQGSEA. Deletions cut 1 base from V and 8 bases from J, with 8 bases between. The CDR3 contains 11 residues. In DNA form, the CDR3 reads TGCAGCGTTGAAGGGGGGGGCGGCTACACCTTC. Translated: CSVEGGGGYTF.

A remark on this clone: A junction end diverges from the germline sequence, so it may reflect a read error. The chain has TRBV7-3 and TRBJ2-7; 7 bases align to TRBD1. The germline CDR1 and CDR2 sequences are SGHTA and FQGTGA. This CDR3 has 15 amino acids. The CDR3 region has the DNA TGTGCCAGCAGCTTCGAGGGGGCGCCATCCTCCGAGCAGTACTTC. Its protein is CASSFEGAPSSEQYF. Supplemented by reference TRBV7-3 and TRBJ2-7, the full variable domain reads GAGVSQTPSNKVTEKGKYVELRCDPISGHTALYWYRQSLGQGPEFLIYFQGTGAADDSGLPNDRFFAVRPEGSVSTLKIQRTERGDSAVYLCASSFEGAPSSEQYFGPGTRLTVT.

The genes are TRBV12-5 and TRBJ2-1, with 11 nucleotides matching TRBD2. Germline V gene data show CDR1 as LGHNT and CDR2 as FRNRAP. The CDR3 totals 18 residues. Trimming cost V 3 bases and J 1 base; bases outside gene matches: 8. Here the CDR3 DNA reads TGTGCTAGTGGTTTCGGACTAGCGGGCCGCGGATCCTACAATGAGCAGTTCTTC. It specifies CASGFGLAGRGSYNEQFF.

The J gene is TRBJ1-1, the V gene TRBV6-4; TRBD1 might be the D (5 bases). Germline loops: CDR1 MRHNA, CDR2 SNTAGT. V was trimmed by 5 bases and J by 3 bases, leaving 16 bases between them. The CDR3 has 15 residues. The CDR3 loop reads CASSWAAGPHTEAFF. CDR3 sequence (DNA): TGTGCCAGCAGTTGGGCAGCGGGGCCTCACACTGAAGCTTTCTTT.

CDR3 in DNA: TGTGCCAGCAGTCGAGACTACGAGCAGTACTTC. This encodes CASSRDYEQYF. The genes are TRBV5-6 and TRBJ2-7; D unresolved. The germline gives CDR1 SGHDT, CDR2 YYEEEE. V dropped 5 bases and J dropped 3 bases, with 6 bases sitting between them. The CDR3 is made up of 11 amino acids.

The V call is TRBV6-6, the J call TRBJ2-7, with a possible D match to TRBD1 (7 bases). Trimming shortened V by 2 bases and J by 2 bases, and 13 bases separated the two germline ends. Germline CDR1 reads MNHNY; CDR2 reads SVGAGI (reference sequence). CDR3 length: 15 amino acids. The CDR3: CASSYVAGGPYEQYF. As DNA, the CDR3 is TGTGCCAGCAGTTACGTTGCAGGGGGGCCCTACGAGCAGTACTTC.

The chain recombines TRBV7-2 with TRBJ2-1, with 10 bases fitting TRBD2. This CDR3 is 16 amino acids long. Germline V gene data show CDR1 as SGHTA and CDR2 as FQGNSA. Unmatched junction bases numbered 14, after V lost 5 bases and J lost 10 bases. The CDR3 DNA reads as TGTGCCAGCAGCCATGGGGTGCTAGCGGGAGACAGCGAGCAGTTCTTC. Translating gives CASSHGVLAGDSEQFF.

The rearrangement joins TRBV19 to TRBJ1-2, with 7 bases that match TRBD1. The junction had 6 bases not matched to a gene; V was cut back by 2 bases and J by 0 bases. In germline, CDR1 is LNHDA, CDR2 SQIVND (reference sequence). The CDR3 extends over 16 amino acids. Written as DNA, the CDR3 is TGTGCCAGTAGTATAAGTGCGACAGGGACTAACTATGGCTACACCTTC. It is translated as CASSISATGTNYGYTF. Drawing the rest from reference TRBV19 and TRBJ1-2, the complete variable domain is DGGITQSPKYLFRKEGQNVTLSCEQNLNHDAMYWYRQDPGQGLRLIYYSQIVNDFQKGDIAEGYSVSREKKESFPLTVTSAQKNPTAFYLCASSISATGTNYGYTFGSGTRLTVV.

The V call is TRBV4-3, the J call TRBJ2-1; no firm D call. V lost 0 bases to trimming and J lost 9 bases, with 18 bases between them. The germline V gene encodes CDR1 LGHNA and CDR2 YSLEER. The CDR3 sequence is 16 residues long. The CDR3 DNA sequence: TGCGCCAGCAGCCAAGATCGGTCGGTTGTCCTAAGTGAGCAGTTCTTC. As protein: CASSQDRSVVLSEQFF.

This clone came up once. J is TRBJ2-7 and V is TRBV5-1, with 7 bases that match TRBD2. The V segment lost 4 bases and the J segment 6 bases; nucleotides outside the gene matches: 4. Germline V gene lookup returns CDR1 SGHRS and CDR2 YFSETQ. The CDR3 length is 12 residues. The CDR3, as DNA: TGCGCCAGCAGCGGGGGGGTCGCCGAGCAGTACTTC. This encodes CASSGGVAEQYF.

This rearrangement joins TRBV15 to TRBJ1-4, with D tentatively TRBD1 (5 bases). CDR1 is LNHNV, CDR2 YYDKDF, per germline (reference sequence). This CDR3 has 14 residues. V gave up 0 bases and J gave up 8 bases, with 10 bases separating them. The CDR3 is CATSRDRVDEKLFF. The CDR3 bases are TGTGCCACCAGCAGAGACAGGGTAGACGAAAAACTGTTTTTT.

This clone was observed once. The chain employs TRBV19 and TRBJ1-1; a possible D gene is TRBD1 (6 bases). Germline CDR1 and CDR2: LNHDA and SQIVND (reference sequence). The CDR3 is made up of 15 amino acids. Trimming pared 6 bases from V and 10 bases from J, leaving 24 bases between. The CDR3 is CASSHRQARDLPAFF. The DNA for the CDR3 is TGTGCCAGTAGCCACAGACAGGCGCGTGATCTACCAGCTTTCTTT.

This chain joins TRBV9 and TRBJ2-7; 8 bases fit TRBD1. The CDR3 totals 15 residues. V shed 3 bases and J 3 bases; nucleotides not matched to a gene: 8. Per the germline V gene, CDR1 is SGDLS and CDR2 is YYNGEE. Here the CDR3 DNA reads TGTGCCAGCAGCGCAGCAGGGGGCACGGGCTACGAGCAGTACTTC. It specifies CASSAAGGTGYEQYF.

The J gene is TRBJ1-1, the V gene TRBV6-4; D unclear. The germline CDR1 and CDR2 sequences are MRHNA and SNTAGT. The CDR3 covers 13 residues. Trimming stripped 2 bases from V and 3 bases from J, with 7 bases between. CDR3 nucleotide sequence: TGTGCCAGCAGTGACAGGGAGGACACTGAAGCTTTCTTT. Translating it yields CASSDREDTEAFF.

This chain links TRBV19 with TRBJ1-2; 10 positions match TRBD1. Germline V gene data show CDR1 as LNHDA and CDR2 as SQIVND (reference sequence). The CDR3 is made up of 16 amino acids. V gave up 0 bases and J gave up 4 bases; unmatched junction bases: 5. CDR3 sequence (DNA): TGTGCCAGTAGTATAGAGACGACAGGGGGCGCCTATGGCTACACCTTC. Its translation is CASSIETTGGAYGYTF.

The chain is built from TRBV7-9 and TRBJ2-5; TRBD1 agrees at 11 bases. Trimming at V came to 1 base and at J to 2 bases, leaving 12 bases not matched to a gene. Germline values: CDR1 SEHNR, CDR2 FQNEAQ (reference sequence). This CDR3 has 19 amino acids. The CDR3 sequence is CASSLVHLLRDRGQETQYF. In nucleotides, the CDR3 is TGTGCCAGCAGCTTAGTGCACTTACTCCGGGACAGGGGGCAAGAGACCCAGTACTTC. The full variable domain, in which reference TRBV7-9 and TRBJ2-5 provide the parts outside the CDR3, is DTGVSQNPRHKITKRGQNVTFRCDPISEHNRLYWYRQTLGQGPEFLTYFQNEAQLEKSRLLSDRFSAERPKGSFSTLEIQRTEQGDSAMYLCASSLVHLLRDRGQETQYFGPGTRLLVL.

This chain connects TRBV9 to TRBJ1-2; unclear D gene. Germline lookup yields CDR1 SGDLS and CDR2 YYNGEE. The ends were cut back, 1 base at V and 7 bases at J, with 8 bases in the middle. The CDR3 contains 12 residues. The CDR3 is CASSVRGFGYTF. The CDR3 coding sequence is TGTGCCAGCAGCGTACGGGGATTTGGCTACACCTTC.

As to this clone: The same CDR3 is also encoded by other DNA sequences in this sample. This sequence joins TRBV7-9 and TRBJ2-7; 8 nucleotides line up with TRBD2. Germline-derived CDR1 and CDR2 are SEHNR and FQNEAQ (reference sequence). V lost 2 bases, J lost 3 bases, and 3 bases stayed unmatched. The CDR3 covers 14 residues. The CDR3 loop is CASSLTSGVYEQYF. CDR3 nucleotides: TGTGCCAGCAGCTTAACTAGCGGTGTCTACGAGCAGTACTTC.

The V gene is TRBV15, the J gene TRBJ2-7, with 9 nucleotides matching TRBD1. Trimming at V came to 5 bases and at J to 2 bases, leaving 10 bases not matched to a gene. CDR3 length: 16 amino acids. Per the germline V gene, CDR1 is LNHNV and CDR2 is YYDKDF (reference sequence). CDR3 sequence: CATSGAYRDRAYEQYF. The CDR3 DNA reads TGTGCCACCAGCGGGGCATACCGGGACAGGGCCTACGAGCAGTACTTC.

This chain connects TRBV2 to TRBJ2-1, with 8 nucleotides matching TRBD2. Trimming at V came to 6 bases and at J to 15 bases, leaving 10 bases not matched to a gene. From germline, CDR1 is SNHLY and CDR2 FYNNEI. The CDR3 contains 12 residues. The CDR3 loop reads CASRAGTRSRFF. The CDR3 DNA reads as TGTGCCAGCAGGGCCGGGACTAGATCTCGGTTCTTC.

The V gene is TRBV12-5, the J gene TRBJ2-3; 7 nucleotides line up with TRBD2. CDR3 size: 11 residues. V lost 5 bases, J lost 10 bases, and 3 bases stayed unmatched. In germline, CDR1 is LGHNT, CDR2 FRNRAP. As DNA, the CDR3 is TGTGCTAGTGGTGGACTAGTGGCGCAGTATTTT. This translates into CASGGLVAQYF.

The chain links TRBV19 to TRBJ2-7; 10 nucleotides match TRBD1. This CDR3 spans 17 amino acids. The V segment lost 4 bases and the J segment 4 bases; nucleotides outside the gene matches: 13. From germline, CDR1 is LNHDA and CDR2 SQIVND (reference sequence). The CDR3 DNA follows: TGTGCCAGTAGTACGAGTCGCTCGGGACAGGGGAGGTACGAGCAGTACTTC. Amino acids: CASSTSRSGQGRYEQYF.

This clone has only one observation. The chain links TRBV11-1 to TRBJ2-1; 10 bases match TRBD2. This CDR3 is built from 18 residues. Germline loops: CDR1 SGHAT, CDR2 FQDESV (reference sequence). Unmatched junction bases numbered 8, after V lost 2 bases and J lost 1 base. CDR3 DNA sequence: TGTGCCAGCAGCTTATCTACTAGCGGGGAAGCTTCCTACAATGAGCAGTTCTTC. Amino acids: CASSLSTSGEASYNEQFF.

This CDR3 is CASSAGQGRSPLHF. CDR3 in DNA: TGTGCCAGCAGTGCCGGACAGGGTCGATCACCCCTCCACTTT. The V call is TRBV5-4, the J call TRBJ1-6; 8 positions match TRBD1. From germline, CDR1 is SGHNT and CDR2 YYREEE (reference sequence). The CDR3 sequence is 14 residues long. V lost 5 bases to trimming and J lost 10 bases; unmatched junction nucleotides: 8.